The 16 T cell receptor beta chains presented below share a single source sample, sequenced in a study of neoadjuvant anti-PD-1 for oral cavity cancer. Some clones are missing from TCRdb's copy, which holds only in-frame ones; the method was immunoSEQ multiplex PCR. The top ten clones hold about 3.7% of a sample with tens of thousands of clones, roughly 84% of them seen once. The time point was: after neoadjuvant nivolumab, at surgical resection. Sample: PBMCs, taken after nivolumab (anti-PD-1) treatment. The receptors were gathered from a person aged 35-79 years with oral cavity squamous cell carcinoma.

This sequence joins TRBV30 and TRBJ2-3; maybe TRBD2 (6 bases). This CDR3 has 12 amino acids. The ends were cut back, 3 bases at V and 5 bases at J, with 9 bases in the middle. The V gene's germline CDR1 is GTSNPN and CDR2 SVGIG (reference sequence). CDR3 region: CAWRLSGDTQYF. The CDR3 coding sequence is TGTGCCTGGAGACTTAGCGGAGATACGCAGTATTTT.

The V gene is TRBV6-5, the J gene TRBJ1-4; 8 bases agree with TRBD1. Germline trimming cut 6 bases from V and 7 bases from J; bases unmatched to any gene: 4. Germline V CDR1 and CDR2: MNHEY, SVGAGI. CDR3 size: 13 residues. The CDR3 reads CASRDDRGEKLFF. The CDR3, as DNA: TGTGCCAGCAGGGATGACAGGGGTGAAAAACTGTTTTTT.

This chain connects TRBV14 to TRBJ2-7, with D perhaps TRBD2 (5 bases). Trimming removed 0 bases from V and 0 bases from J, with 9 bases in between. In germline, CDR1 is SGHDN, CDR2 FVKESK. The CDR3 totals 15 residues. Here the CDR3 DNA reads TGTGCCAGCAGCCAAGATCTAGGGAGCTCCTACGAGCAGTACTTC. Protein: CASSQDLGSSYEQYF.

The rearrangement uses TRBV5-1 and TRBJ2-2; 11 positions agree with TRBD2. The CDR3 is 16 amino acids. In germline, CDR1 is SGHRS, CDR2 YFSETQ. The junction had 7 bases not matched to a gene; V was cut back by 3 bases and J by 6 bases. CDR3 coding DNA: TGCGCCAGCAGCTCGGGACTAGCGGTCGGGGCCGGGGAGCTGTTTTTT. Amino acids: CASSSGLAVGAGELFF.

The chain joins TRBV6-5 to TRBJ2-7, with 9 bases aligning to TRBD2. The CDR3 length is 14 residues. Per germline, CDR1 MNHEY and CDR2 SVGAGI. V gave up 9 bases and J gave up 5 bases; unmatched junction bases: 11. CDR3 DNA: TGTGCCAGTTCCGTAGCGGGAGATCCCAACGAGCAGTACTTC. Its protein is CASSVAGDPNEQYF.

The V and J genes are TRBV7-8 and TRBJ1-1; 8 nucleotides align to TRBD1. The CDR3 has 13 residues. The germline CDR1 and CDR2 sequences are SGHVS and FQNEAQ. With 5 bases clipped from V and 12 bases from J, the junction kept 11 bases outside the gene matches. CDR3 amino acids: CASSLGQGLGTFF. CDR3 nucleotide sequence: TGTGCCAGCAGCCTAGGACAGGGTTTAGGAACTTTCTTT.

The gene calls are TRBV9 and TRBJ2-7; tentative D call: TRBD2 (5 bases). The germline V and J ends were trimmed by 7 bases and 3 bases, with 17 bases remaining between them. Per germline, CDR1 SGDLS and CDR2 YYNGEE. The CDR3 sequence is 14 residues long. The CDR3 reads CASAPGINFYEQYF. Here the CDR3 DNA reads TGTGCCAGCGCCCCGGGGATAAACTTCTACGAGCAGTACTTC. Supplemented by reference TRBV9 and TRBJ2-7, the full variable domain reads DSGVTQTPKHLITATGQRVTLRCSPRSGDLSVYWYQQSLDQGLQFLIQYYNGEERAKGNILERFSAQQFPDLHSELNLSSLELGDSALYFCASAPGINFYEQYFGPGTRLTVT.

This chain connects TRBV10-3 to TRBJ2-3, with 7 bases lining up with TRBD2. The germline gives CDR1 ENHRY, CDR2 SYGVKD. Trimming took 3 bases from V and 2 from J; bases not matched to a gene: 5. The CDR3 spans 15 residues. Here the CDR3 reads CAISDSGGTTDTQYF. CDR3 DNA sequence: TGTGCCATCAGTGATTCGGGAGGAACCACAGATACGCAGTATTTT.

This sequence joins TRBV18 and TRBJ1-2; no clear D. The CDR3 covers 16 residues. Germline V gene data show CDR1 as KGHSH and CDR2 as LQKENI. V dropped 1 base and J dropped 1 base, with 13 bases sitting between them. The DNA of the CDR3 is TGTGCCAGCTCACCACAGGAGCCAGGACTTAACTATGGCTACACCTTC. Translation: CASSPQEPGLNYGYTF.

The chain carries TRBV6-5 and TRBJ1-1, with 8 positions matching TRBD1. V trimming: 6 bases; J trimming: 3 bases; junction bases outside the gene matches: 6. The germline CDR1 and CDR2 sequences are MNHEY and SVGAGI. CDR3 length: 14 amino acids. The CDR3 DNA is TGTGCCAGCAGAACAGGGGGACAATACACTGAAGCTTTCTTT. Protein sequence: CASRTGGQYTEAFF.

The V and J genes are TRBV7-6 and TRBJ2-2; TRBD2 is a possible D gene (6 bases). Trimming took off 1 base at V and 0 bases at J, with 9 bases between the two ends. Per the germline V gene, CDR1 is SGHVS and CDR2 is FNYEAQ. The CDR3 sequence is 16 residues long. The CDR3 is CASSLGSGSNTGELFF. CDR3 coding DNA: TGTGCCAGCAGCTTAGGTAGCGGCTCGAACACCGGGGAGCTGTTTTTT.

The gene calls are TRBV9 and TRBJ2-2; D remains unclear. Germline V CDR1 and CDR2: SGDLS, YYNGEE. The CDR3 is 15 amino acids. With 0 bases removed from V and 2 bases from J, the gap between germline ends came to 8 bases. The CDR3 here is CASSVGPRNTGELFF. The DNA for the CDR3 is TGTGCCAGCAGCGTAGGCCCTAGAAACACCGGGGAGCTGTTTTTT. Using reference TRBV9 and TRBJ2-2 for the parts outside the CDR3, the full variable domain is DSGVTQTPKHLITATGQRVTLRCSPRSGDLSVYWYQQSLDQGLQFLIQYYNGEERAKGNILERFSAQQFPDLHSELNLSSLELGDSALYFCASSVGPRNTGELFFGEGSRLTVL.

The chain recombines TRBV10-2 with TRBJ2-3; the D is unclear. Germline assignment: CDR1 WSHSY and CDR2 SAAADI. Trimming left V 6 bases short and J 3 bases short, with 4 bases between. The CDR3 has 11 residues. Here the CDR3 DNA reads TGCGCCAGCAGACGAACAGATACGCAGTATTTT. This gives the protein CASRRTDTQYF.

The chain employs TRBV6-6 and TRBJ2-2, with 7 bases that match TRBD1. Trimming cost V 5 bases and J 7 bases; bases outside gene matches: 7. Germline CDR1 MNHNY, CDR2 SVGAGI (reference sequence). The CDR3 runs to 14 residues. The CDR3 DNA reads TGTGCCAGCAGTCCCCGGGACAGAGACGGGGAGCTGTTTTTT. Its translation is CASSPRDRDGELFF.

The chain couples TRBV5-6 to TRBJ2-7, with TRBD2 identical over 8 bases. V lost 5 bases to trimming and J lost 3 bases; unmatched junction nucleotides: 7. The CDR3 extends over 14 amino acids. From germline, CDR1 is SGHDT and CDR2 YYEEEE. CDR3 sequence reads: CASSDTGGDYEQYF. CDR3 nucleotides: TGTGCCAGCAGTGATACCGGGGGGGACTACGAGCAGTACTTC. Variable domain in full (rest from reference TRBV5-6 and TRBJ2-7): DAGVTQSPTHLIKTRGQQVTLRCSPKSGHDTVSWYQQALGQGPQFIFQYYEEEERQRGNFPDRFSGHQFPNYSSELNVNALLLGDSALYLCASSDTGGDYEQYFGPGTRLTVT.

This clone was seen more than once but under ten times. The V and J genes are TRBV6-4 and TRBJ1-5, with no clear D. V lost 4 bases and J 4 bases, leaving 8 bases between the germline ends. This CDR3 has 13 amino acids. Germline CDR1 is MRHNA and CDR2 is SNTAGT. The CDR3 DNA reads TGTGCCAGCAGTGCGGACTCGAATCAGCCCCAGCATTTT. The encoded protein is CASSADSNQPQHF.